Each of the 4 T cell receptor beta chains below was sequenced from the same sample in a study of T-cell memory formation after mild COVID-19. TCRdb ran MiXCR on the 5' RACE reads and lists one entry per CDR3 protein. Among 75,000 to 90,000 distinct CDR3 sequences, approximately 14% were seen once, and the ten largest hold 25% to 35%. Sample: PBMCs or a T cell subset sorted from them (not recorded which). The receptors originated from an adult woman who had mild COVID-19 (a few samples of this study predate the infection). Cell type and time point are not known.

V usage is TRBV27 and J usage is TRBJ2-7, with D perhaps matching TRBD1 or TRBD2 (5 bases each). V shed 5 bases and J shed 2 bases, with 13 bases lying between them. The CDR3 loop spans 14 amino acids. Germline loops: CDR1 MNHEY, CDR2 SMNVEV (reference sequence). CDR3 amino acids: CASSLRGRAYEQYF. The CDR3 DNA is TGTGCCAGCAGTCTGAGGGGCCGAGCCTACGAGCAGTACTTC.

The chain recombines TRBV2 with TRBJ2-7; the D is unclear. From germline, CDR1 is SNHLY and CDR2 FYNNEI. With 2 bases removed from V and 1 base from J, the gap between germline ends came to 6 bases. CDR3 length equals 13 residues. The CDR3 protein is CASSEYGSYEQYF. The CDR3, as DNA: TGTGCCAGCAGTGAATACGGGTCCTACGAGCAGTACTTC.

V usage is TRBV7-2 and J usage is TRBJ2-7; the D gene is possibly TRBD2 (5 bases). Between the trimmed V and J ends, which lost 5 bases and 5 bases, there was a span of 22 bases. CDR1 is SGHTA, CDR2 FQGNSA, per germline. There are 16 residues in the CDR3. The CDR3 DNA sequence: TGTGCCAGCAGCCCACCGGAAGGACTTCTTCCCCACGAGCAGTACTTC. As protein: CASSPPEGLLPHEQYF.

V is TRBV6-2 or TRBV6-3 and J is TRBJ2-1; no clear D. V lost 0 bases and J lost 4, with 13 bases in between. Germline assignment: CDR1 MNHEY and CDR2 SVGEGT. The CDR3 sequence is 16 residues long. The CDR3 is CASSYSLTALYNEQFF. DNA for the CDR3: TGTGCCAGCAGTTACTCGCTGACGGCTTTGTACAATGAGCAGTTCTTC.